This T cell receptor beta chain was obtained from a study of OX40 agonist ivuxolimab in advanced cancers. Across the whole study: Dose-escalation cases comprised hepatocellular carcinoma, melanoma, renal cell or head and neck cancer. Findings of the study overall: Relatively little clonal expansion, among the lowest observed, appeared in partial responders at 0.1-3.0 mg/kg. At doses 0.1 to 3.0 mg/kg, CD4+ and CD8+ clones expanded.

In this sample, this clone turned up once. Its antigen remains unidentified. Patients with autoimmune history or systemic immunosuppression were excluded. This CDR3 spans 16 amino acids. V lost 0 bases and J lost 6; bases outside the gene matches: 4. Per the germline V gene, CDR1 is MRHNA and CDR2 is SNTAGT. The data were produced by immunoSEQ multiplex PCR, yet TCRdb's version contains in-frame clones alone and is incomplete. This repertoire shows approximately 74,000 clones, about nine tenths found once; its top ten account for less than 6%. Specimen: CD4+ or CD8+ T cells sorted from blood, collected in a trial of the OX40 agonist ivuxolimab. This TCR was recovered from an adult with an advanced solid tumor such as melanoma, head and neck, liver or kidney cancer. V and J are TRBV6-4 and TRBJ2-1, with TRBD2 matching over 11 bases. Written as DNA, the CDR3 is TGTGCCAGCAGTGACTCGACTAGCGGGACGGTCAATGAGCAGTTCTTC. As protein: CASSDSTSGTVNEQFF.